This passage covers 9 T cell receptor beta chains from one sample sequenced in a study of vaccination and CD4 T cells after COVID-19 (dated by TCRdb to the early 2020s). These TCRs' antigens remain unknown. This specimen's treatment or condition label, per the study, means: approximately nine-day PBMC culture with coronavirus spike peptide pools or control peptides (ViraFEST assay). The library was obtained by PCR. Sequencing was performed on an Illumina iSeq 100. At the Johns Hopkins FTIC core, DNA from the cultured CD4+ T cells underwent TCR sequencing with the Oncomine TCR Beta short-read assay. TCRdb reprocessing: public reads trimmed at Q25 with fastp, clones called with MiXCR, in-frame beta chains kept. Every CDR3 protein is listed once, alongside the most common genes and DNA of its rows. Recorded for this sample are about 15,000 distinct CDR3 sequences; around 56% of them occurred a single time. The ten largest account for around 12% of the sample.

Sequenced material: CD4+ T cells from blood, cultured in vitro. The source is a human donor who had recovered from COVID-19.

This clonotype was observed a few times. The V call is TRBV20-1, the J call TRBJ1-5; no clear D. The germline V gene encodes CDR1 DFQATT and CDR2 SNEGSKA (reference sequence). This CDR3 has 15 residues. The V and J ends lost 3 bases and 0 bases respectively, with 12 bases between them. The CDR3 region is CSASKGGYSNQPQHF. Written as DNA, the CDR3 is TGCAGTGCTAGCAAAGGTGGTTATAGCAATCAGCCCCAGCATTTT.

The V and J genes are TRBV7-9 and TRBJ2-3; weak D call: TRBD2 (6 bases). The CDR3 has 16 residues. V dropped 4 bases and J dropped 0 bases, with 14 bases sitting between them. Germline lookup yields CDR1 SEHNR and CDR2 FQNEAQ (reference sequence). The CDR3 spells CASSSQGTSSTDTQYF. DNA for the CDR3: TGTGCCAGCAGCTCACAAGGGACTTCTAGCACAGATACGCAGTATTTT.

This sequence joins TRBV20-1 and TRBJ2-1; 13 nucleotides agree with TRBD2. The CDR3 spans 14 residues. Unmatched junction bases numbered 10, after V lost 7 bases and J lost 10 bases. Germline V gene sequence: CDR1 DFQATT, CDR2 SNEGSKA (reference sequence). As DNA, the CDR3 is TGCAGTGAAACCGGGACTAGCGGGACTAGGGAGCAGTTCTTC. It translates to CSETGTSGTREQFF.

The chain is built from TRBV20-1 and TRBJ2-1; tentatively, D is TRBD2 (5 bases). The CDR3 is 15 residues long. The V end was cut by 0 bases, the J end by 7 bases, with 16 bases between. Germline V gene data show CDR1 as DFQATT and CDR2 as SNEGSKA (reference sequence). The CDR3 DNA reads as TGCAGTGCTAGAGATGGAGCGGCATCGGGGAATGAGCAGTTCTTC. This encodes CSARDGAASGNEQFF.

The rearrangement joins TRBV20-1 to TRBJ2-1; D possibly matches TRBD1 or TRBD2 (5 bases each). Germline CDR1 is DFQATT and CDR2 is SNEGSKA (reference sequence). With 4 bases removed from V and 0 bases from J, the gap between germline ends came to 16 bases. This CDR3 has 16 residues. The chain's CDR3 is CSATHSWGSSYNEQFF. The CDR3 DNA reads TGCAGTGCTACCCATAGTTGGGGGAGCTCCTACAATGAGCAGTTCTTC.

The rearrangement uses TRBV20-1 and TRBJ2-1; D is perhaps TRBD2 (6 bases). This CDR3 has 11 amino acids. Per germline, CDR1 DFQATT and CDR2 SNEGSKA (reference sequence). Trimming pared 4 bases from V and 13 bases from J, leaving 14 bases between. The CDR3 region has the DNA TGCAGTGCTAAATTGGACTACCCTCAGTTCTTC. This codes for CSAKLDYPQFF.

The chain couples TRBV5-1 to TRBJ2-7, with TRBD2 identical over 12 bases. Germline V CDR1 and CDR2: SGHRS, YFSETQ. V lost 4 bases and J lost 1; bases outside the gene matches: 6. The CDR3 is 16 residues long. The CDR3 sequence: CASSPLTSGSSYEQYF. The CDR3, as DNA: TGCGCCAGCAGCCCCCTGACTAGCGGGAGTTCCTACGAGCAGTACTTC.

This clonotype was seen a handful of times. In DNA, the CDR3 is TGTGCCAGCAGTTCCTTGGACAGGTATGGCTACACCTTC. Translated: CASSSLDRYGYTF. The chain recombines TRBV12-3 or TRBV12-4 with TRBJ1-2; 7 positions agree with TRBD1. The CDR3 is 13 residues long. V gave up 4 bases and J gave up 5 bases; unmatched junction bases: 4.

The CDR3: CASSVSGTSGGNSYEQYF. CDR3 coding DNA: TGTGCCAGCAGCGTGTCCGGGACTAGCGGTGGGAACTCCTACGAGCAGTACTTC. The V call is TRBV7-2, the J call TRBJ2-7; 11 bases map to TRBD2. Germline V gene lookup returns CDR1 SGHTA and CDR2 FQGNSA. The CDR3 covers 18 residues. The junction had 12 bases not matched to a gene; V was cut back by 5 bases and J by 0 bases.